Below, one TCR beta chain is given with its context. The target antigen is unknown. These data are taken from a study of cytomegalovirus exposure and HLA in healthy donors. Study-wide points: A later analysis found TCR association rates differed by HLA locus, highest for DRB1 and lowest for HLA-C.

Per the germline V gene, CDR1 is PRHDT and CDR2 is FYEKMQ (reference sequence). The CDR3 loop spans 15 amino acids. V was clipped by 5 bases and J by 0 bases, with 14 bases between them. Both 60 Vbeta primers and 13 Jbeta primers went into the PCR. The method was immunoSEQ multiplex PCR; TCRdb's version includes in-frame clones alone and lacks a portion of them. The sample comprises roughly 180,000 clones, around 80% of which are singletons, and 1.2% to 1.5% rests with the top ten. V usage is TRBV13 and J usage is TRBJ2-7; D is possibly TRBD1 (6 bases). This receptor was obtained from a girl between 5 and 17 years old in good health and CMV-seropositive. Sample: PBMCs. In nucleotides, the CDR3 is TGTGCCAGCAGCGCCCACGGGACAAGCTCCTACGAGCAGTACTTC. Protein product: CASSAHGTSSYEQYF.